The clone carrying this T cell receptor (beta chain) has a single count. Its antigen is undetermined. The record originates from a study of cytomegalovirus exposure and HLA in healthy donors. General study points: In vitro confirmation showed a few CMV-associated chains to be CMV antigen specific.

The CDR3 is made up of 17 amino acids. Per the germline V gene, CDR1 is SEHNR and CDR2 is FQNEAQ (reference sequence). V gave up 5 bases and J gave up 0 bases; unmatched junction bases: 10. Primers: 60 Vbeta forward and 13 Jbeta reverse. Data came from immunoSEQ multiplex PCR; TCRdb stores just in-frame clones and leaves some out. The sample lists 200,000 to 250,000 clones; over 60% were seen once. Sequencing was carried out using PBMCs. V and J are TRBV7-9 and TRBJ2-7, with 10 bases that match TRBD2. The clonotype was recovered from a man aged 35 to 55 in good health and CMV-seronegative. The CDR3: CASSPPGTSAFSYEQYF. CDR3 DNA: TGTGCCAGCAGCCCACCTGGGACTAGCGCGTTCTCCTACGAGCAGTACTTC.